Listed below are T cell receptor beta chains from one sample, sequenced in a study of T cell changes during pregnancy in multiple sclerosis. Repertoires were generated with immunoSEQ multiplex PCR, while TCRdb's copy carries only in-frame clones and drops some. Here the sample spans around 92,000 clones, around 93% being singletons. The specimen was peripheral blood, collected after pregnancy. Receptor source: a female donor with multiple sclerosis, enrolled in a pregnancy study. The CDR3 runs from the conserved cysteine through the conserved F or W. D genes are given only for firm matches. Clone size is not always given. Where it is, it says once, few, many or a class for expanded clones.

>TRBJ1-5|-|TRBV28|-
CASSPWGQGQPQHF
TGTGCCAGCAGTCCTTGGGGGCAGGGTCAGCCCCAGCATTTT
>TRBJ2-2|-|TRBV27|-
CATYQTGELFF
TGTGCCACCTACCAAACCGGGGAGCTGTTTTTT
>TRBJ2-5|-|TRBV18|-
CASSPPPGGETQYF
TGTGCCAGCTCACCACCTCCCGGAGGGGAGACCCAGTACTTC
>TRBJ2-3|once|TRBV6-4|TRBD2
CASSESSGSITDTQYF
TGTGCCAGCAGTGAATCTAGCGGGTCCATCACAGATACGCAGTATTTT
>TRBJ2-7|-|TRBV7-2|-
CASSLGLADRQYF
TGTGCCAGCAGCTTAGGCCTAGCGGACAGGCAGTACTTC
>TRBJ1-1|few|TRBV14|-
CASSPRYGNTEAFF
TGTGCCAGCAGCCCCCGGTACGGGAACACTGAAGCTTTCTTT
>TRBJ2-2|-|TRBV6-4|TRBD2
CASSDSLAGAGELFF
TGTGCCAGCAGTGACTCACTAGCGGGAGCCGGGGAGCTGTTTTTT
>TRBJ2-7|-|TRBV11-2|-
CASSSTGFYEQYF
TGTGCCAGCAGCTCCACAGGGTTCTACGAGCAGTACTTC
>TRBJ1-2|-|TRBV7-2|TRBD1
CASSYGGTGGAYGYTF
TGTGCCAGCAGCTACGGGGGGACAGGGGGAGCCTATGGCTACACCTTC
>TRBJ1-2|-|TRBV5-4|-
CASSYGQNNYGYTF
TGTGCCAGCAGTTATGGACAGAACAACTATGGCTACACCTTC
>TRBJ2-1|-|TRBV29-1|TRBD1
CSVQGDNEQFF
TGCAGCGTTCAGGGGGACAATGAGCAGTTCTTC
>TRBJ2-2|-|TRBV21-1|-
CASIDPGTGGTGELFF
TGTGCCAGCATCGACCCAGGGACAGGGGGCACCGGGGAGCTGTTTTTT
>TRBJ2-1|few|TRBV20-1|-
CSARTWYEQFF
TGCAGTGCTAGAACTTGGTATGAGCAGTTCTTC
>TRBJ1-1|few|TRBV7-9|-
CASSLAGGEVTEAFF
TGTGCCAGCAGCTTAGCTGGGGGCGAGGTCACTGAAGCTTTCTTT
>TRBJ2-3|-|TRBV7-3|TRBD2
CASSLAGGHTDTQYF
TGTGCCAGCAGCTTAGCGGGAGGTCACACAGATACGCAGTATTTT
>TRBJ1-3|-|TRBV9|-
CASSVGPLGNTIYF
TGTGCCAGCAGCGTAGGGCCCCTCGGAAACACCATATATTTT
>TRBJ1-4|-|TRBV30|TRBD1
CAWSGGAGQGSEKLFF
TGTGCCTGGAGCGGGGGGGCGGGACAGGGCAGTGAAAAACTGTTTTTT
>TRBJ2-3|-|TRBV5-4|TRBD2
CASSLVGGSTDTQYF
TGTGCCAGCAGCTTGGTGGGGGGGAGCACAGATACGCAGTATTTT
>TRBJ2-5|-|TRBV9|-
CASSVGRGDQETQYF
TGTGCCAGCAGCGTAGGCAGGGGTGACCAAGAGACCCAGTACTTC
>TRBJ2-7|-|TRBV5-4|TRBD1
CASRSRDRDYEQYF
TGTGCCAGCAGATCCCGGGACAGGGACTACGAGCAGTACTTC
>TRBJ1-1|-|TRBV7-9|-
CASRPVGGEEWSWNTEAFF
TGTGCCAGCAGGCCGGTGGGAGGGGAAGAATGGTCCTGGAACACTGAAGCTTTCTTT
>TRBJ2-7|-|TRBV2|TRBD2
CASSGTSESYEQYF
TGTGCCAGCAGCGGGACTAGCGAATCCTACGAGCAGTACTTC
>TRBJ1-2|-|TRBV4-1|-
CASSRVNYGYTF
TGCGCCAGCAGCCGAGTTAACTATGGCTACACCTTC
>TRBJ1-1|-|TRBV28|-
CASSSLQGPEAFF
TGTGCCAGCAGTTCTTTACAGGGCCCTGAAGCTTTCTTT
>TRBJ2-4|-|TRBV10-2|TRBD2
CASSSGLAGKLQYF
TGCGCCAGCAGTTCGGGACTAGCGGGAAAACTTCAGTACTTC
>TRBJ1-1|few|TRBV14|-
CASSQFGPRNTEAFF
TGTGCCAGCAGCCAATTTGGGCCCAGGAACACTGAAGCTTTCTTT
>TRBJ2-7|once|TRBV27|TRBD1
CASSRTSDRVGLGGYEQYF
TGTGCCAGCAGTAGGACCTCGGACAGGGTCGGATTGGGGGGTTACGAGCAGTACTTC
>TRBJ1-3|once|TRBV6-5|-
CASSYSSGSGNTIYF
TGTGCCAGCAGTTACTCGTCCGGGTCTGGAAACACCATATATTTT
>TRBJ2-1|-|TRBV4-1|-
CASSQDRGERPQFF
TGCGCCAGCAGCCAAGATCGCGGCGAGCGGCCACAGTTCTTC
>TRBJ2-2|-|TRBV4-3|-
CASSPSTNREGGELFF
TGCGCCAGCAGCCCGTCCACGAACAGGGAAGGCGGGGAGCTGTTTTTT
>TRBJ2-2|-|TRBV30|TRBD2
CAWDLAGGSAGELFF
TGTGCCTGGGATCTAGCGGGAGGGAGTGCCGGGGAGCTGTTTTTT
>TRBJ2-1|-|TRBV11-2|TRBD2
CASSSGRGRQTYNEQFF
TGTGCCAGCAGCTCAGGGCGCGGGAGGCAGACCTACAATGAGCAGTTCTTC
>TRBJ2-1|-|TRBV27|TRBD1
CASSFLGQGRGNEQFF
TGTGCCAGCAGTTTCCTAGGACAGGGGAGAGGGAATGAGCAGTTCTTC
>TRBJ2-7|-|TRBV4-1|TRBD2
CASSLGASGGTVQYF
TGCGCCAGCAGCCTTGGGGCCAGCGGGGGAACTGTGCAGTACTTC
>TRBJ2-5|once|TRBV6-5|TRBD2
CASSSDVERGETQYF
TGTGCCAGCAGTTCCGACGTTGAGCGGGGAGAGACCCAGTACTTC
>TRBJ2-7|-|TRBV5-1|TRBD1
CASSLVPGQGPYEQYF
TGCGCCAGCAGCTTGGTCCCGGGACAGGGTCCCTACGAGCAGTACTTC
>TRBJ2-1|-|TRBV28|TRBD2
CASRKGLAGFYNEQFF
TGTGCCAGCAGGAAAGGACTAGCGGGATTCTACAATGAGCAGTTCTTC
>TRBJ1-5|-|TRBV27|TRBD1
CASSLVWDRGASNQPQHF
TGTGCCAGCAGTTTAGTTTGGGACAGGGGAGCGAGCAATCAGCCCCAGCATTTT
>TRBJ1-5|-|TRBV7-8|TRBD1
CASSRDRGSNQPQHF
TGTGCCAGCAGTCGGGACAGGGGGAGCAATCAGCCCCAGCATTTT